This entry concerns a single TCR beta chain. The repertoire was sequenced with immunoSEQ multiplex PCR; TCRdb's copy has only in-frame clones and lacks some. The data contain some 48,000 clones, roughly 86% of them singletons. The data originate from a study of blood T cell repertoires in COVID-19. Study overall: Nucleic acid was either cDNA or gDNA, and it came from T cells, B-cell-depleted T cells, or PBMCs.

V shed 5 bases and J 0 bases; nucleotides not matched to a gene: 5. The CDR3 sequence is 15 residues long. Germline V CDR1 and CDR2: SEHNR, FQNEAQ (reference sequence). Input material: peripheral blood. The rearrangement joins TRBV7-9 to TRBJ1-1; 8 nucleotides line up with TRBD1. This TCR came from a human donor in a cohort sampled during active COVID-19. The CDR3 DNA follows: TGTGCCAGCAGCATTCCACAGGGGGTGAACACTGAAGCTTTCTTT. Its protein is CASSIPQGVNTEAFF. The variable domain in full, with the rest retrieved from reference TRBV7-9 and TRBJ1-1, is DTGVSQNPRHKITKRGQNVTFRCDPISEHNRLYWYRQTLGQGPEFLTYFQNEAQLEKSRLLSDRFSAERPKGSFSTLEIQRTEQGDSAMYLCASSIPQGVNTEAFFGQGTRLTVV.